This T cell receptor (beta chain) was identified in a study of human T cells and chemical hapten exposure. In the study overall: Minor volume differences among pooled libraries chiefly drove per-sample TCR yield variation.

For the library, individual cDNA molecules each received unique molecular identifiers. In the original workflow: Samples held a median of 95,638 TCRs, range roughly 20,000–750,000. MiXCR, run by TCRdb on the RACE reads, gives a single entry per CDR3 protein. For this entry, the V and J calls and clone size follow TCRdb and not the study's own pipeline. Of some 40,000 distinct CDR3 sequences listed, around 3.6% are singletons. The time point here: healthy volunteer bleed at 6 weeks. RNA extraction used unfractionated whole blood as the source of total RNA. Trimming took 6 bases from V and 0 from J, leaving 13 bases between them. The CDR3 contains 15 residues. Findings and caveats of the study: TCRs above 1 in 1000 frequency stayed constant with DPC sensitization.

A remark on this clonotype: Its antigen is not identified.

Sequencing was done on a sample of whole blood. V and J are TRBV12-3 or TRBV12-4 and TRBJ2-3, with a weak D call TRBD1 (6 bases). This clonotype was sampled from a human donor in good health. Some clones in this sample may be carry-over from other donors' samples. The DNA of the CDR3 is TGTGCCAGCAGACACTACAGGGAAAGCACAGATACGCAGTATTTT. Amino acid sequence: CASRHYRESTDTQYF.